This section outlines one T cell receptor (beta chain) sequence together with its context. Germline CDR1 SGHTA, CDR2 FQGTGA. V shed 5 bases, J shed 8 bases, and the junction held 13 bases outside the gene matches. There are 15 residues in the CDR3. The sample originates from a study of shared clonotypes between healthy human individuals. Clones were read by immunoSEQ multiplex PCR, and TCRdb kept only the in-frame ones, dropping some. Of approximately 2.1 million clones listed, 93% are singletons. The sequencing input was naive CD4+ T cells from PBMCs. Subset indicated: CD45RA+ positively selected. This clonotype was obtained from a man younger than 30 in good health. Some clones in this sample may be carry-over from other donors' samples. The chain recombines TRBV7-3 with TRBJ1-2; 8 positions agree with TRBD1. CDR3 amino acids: CASSAWPGGAEGYTF. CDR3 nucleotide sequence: TGTGCCAGCAGCGCGTGGCCAGGGGGCGCTGAGGGCTACACCTTC. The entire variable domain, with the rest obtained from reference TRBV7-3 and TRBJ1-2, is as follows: GAGVSQTPSNKVTEKGKYVELRCDPISGHTALYWYRQSLGQGPEFLIYFQGTGAADDSGLPNDRFFAVRPEGSVSTLKIQRTERGDSAVYLCASSAWPGGAEGYTFGSGTRLTVV.